Given below is one TCR beta chain in context. Per germline, CDR1 LNHDA and CDR2 SQIVND (reference sequence). V lost 4 bases, J lost 3 bases, and 9 bases lay in between. This CDR3 region has 14 residues. The record originates from a study of T cell changes during pregnancy in multiple sclerosis. Sequenced by immunoSEQ multiplex PCR; TCRdb stores in-frame clones only, minus some. The data show under 30,000 clones, about 88% seen once. This receptor was taken from a female donor in good health, enrolled as a control in a pregnancy study. The source material was CD4+ T cells from peripheral blood mononuclear cells, sampled in the first trimester of pregnancy. V usage is TRBV19 and J usage is TRBJ2-2; possible D gene TRBD2, 6 bases. DNA for the CDR3: TGTGCCAGTAGTACGGGGGTTTACACCGGGGAGCTGTTTTTT. Protein sequence: CASSTGVYTGELFF.